This T cell receptor beta chain originates from a study of blood T cell repertoires in COVID-19. The germline CDR1 and CDR2 sequences are LGHNA and YNFKEQ. The CDR3 runs 13 residues. V lost 1 base and J lost 10, with 12 bases in between. Profiled with immunoSEQ multiplex PCR; TCRdb holds only in-frame clones, not every one. The table has 90,000 to 120,000 clones, 84% seen once. Sequenced sample: peripheral blood. The receptor comes from a man aged 55 to 70 with acute or convalescent COVID-19. This chain links TRBV4-2 with TRBJ2-3; no clear D. The CDR3: CASSQGYTTAQYF. CDR3 DNA: TGTGCCAGCAGCCAAGGCTACACCACAGCGCAGTATTTT.